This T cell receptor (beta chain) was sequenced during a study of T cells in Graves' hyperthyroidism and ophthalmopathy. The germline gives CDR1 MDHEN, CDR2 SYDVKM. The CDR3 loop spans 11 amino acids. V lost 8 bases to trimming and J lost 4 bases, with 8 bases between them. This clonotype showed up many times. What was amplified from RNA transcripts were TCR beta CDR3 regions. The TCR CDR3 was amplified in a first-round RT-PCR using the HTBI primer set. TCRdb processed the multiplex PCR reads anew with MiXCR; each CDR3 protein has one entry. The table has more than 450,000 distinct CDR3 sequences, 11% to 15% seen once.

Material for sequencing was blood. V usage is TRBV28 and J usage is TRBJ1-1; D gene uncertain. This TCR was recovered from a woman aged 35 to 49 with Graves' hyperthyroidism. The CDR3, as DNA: TGTGCCAGCGCTGCGGCCACTGAAGCTTTCTTT. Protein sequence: CASAAATEAFF.